This entry lists 10 T cell receptor beta chains sequenced from one sample in a study of OX40 agonist ivuxolimab in advanced cancers. The library was produced with the immunoSEQ multiplex PCR assay. TCRdb stores this immuneACCESS table with in-frame sequences only. Part of the clones is absent; in the studies checked, under half of the shortfall reflects unresolved V genes, and no reason is known for the rest. The sample table lists around 94,000 clones, about 90% of them with a count of one. The top ten clones comprise around 0.86% of the sample. The starting material was CD4+ or CD8+ T cells sorted from blood, obtained in a trial of the OX40 agonist ivuxolimab. These receptors were obtained from an adult with an advanced solid tumor such as melanoma, head and neck, liver or kidney cancer.

The rearrangement uses TRBV7-2 and TRBJ1-5; 8 bases are a match to TRBD1. In germline, CDR1 is SGHTA, CDR2 FQGNSA. After removal of 5 bases from V and 7 bases from J, the junction contained 7 bases not matched to a gene. This CDR3 region has 14 residues. The CDR3 DNA reads TGTGCCAGCAGCCTGGGACAGGCAATCCAGCCCCAGCATTTT. It is translated as CASSLGQAIQPQHF.

This clone has a handful of counts. The rearrangement uses TRBV12-5 and TRBJ1-1, with D perhaps TRBD1 (5 bases). Germline CDR1 LGHNT, CDR2 FRNRAP. This CDR3 has 13 residues. The ends were cut back, 8 bases at V and 5 bases at J, with 15 bases in the middle. The CDR3: CASTGGYKTEAFF. In nucleotides, the CDR3 is TGTGCTAGTACAGGAGGCTATAAGACTGAAGCTTTCTTT.

This chain connects TRBV7-3 to TRBJ2-1; 10 nucleotides align to TRBD2. This CDR3 spans 20 amino acids. Germline V gene data show CDR1 as SGHTA and CDR2 as FQGTGA. Germline trimming cut 1 base from V and 0 bases from J; bases unmatched to any gene: 12. The CDR3 DNA reads as TGTGCCAGCAGCTTAAATTCGGTAGCGGGAGGCCCAAGCTCCTACAATGAGCAGTTCTTC. Translating gives CASSLNSVAGGPSSYNEQFF.

The chain employs TRBV6-5 and TRBJ1-5, with TRBD1 identical over 10 bases. Germline lookup yields CDR1 MNHEY and CDR2 SVGAGI. The CDR3 runs to 15 residues. Losses at the gene ends were 5 bases for V and 3 bases for J; bases not matched to a gene: 4. The CDR3 here is CASSPDRGNNQPQHF. DNA for the CDR3: TGTGCCAGCAGTCCGGACAGGGGGAACAATCAGCCCCAGCATTTT.

The genes are TRBV15 and TRBJ1-2; D may be TRBD1 (5 bases). Trimming cost V 4 bases and J 4 bases, with 22 bases left between them. This CDR3 has 17 amino acids. Germline V CDR1 and CDR2: LNHNV, YYDKDF (reference sequence). Here the CDR3 reads CATSIRWDSKGIYGYTF. CDR3 coding DNA: TGTGCCACCAGCATTCGTTGGGACTCAAAGGGGATCTATGGCTACACCTTC.

The chain combines TRBV6-6 with TRBJ1-2; 7 positions match TRBD1. The CDR3 is 13 residues long. Trimming cost V 6 bases and J 6 bases; bases outside gene matches: 7. CDR1 is MNHNY and CDR2 is SVGAGI in the germline V gene (reference sequence). CDR3 region: CASSLTGIHGYTF. The CDR3 DNA follows: TGTGCCAGCAGCTTGACAGGGATTCATGGCTACACCTTC.

The V and J genes are TRBV7-2 and TRBJ2-2; D uncertain. The CDR3 loop spans 14 amino acids. V was shortened by 1 base and J by 6 bases, with 9 bases between the two germline ends. The germline V gene encodes CDR1 SGHTA and CDR2 FQGNSA. This CDR3 reads CASSLVLAAGELFF. The CDR3, as DNA: TGTGCCAGCAGCTTAGTTTTGGCCGCCGGGGAGCTGTTTTTT. Looking up the rest from reference TRBV7-2 and TRBJ2-2 gives the full variable domain: GAGVSQSPSNKVTEKGKDVELRCDPISGHTALYWYRQSLGQGLEFLIYFQGNSAPDKSGLPSDRFSAERTGGSVSTLTIQRTQQEDSAVYLCASSLVLAAGELFFGEGSRLTVL.

The chain links TRBV5-5 to TRBJ2-7; 8 bases map to TRBD2. After removal of 1 base from V and 3 bases from J, the junction contained 6 bases not matched to a gene. Germline assignment: CDR1 SGHKS and CDR2 YYEKEE (reference sequence). The CDR3 covers 15 residues. This CDR3 reads CASSLQPLADYEQYF. CDR3 DNA: TGTGCCAGCAGCTTGCAGCCACTAGCGGACTACGAGCAGTACTTC.

This clone has just a few counts. The V and J genes are TRBV9 and TRBJ1-1; a possible D gene is TRBD1 (5 bases). Germline V gene data show CDR1 as SGDLS and CDR2 as YYNGEE. The V end was cut by 4 bases, the J end by 0 bases, with 10 bases between. This CDR3 region has 14 residues. The CDR3 reads CASSLLRVNTEAFF. CDR3 in DNA: TGTGCCAGCAGCCTTCTCAGGGTGAACACTGAAGCTTTCTTT.

This clone occurred a few times. The V and J genes are TRBV7-9 and TRBJ2-7; 11 nucleotides match TRBD1. Losses at the gene ends were 5 bases for V and 1 base for J; bases not matched to a gene: 10. CDR1 SEHNR and CDR2 FQNEAQ come from the germline V gene (reference sequence). The CDR3 totals 17 residues. For the CDR3, the DNA is TGTGCCAGCAGCCCAGAAATTTGGGACAGGGGGTCCTACGAGCAGTACTTC. This gives the protein CASSPEIWDRGSYEQYF.